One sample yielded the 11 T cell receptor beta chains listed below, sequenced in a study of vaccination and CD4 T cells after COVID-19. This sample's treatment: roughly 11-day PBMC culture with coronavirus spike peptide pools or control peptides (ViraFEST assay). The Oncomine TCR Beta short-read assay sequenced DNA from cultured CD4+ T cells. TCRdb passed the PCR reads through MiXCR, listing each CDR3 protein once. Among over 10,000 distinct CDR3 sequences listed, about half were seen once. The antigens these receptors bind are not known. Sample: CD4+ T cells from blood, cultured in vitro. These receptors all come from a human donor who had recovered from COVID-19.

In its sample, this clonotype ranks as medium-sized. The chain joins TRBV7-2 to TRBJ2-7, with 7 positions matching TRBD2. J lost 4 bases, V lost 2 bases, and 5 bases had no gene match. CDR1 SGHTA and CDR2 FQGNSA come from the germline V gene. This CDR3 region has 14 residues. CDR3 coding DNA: TGTGCCAGCAGCTTAAGTCCCGGGAGGTACGAGCAGTACTTC. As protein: CASSLSPGRYEQYF.

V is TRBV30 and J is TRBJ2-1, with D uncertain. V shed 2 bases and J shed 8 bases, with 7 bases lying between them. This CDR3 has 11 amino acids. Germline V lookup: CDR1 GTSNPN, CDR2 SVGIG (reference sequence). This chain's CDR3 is CAWSRTDEQFF. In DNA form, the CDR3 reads TGTGCCTGGAGTCGGACCGATGAGCAGTTCTTC.

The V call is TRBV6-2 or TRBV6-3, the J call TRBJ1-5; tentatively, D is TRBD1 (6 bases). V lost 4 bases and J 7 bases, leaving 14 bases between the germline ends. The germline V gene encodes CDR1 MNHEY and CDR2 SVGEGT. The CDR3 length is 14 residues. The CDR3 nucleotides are TGTGCCAGCAGTTTCGGACAGACTGGGCAGCCCCAGCATTTT. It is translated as CASSFGQTGQPQHF.

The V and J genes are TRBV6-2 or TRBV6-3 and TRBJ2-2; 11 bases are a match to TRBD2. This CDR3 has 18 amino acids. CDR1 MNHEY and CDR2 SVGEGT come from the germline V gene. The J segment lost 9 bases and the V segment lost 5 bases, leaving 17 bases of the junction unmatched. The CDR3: CASSRRDTGTSGPRELFF. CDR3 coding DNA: TGTGCCAGCAGTCGCCGGGACACCGGGACTAGCGGCCCTCGGGAGCTGTTTTTT.

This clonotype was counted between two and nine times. The CDR3, as DNA: TGTGCCACCAGCCCCCGAGGGGCGGGGGGGGAGACCCAGTACTTC. It is translated as CATSPRGAGGETQYF. J is TRBJ2-5 and V is TRBV15; TRBD2 aligns across 9 bases. This CDR3 is built from 15 residues. V lost 5 bases, J lost 5 bases, and 9 bases stayed unmatched. Germline CDR1 and CDR2: LNHNV and YYDKDF (reference sequence).

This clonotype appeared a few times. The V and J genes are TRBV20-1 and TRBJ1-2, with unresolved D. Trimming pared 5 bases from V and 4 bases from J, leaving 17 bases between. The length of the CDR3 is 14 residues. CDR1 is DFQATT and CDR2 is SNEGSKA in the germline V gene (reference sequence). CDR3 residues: CSAVTGWLGYGYTF. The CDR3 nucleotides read TGCAGTGCTGTTACTGGCTGGCTGGGCTATGGCTACACCTTC.

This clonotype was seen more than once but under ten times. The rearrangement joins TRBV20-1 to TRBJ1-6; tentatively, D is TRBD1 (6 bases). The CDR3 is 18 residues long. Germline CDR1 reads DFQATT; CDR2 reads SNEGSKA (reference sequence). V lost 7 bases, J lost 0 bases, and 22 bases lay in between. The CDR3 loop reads CSVSDSLLRSSYNSPLHF. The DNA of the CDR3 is TGCAGTGTCTCGGACAGTCTCTTAAGGAGCTCCTATAATTCACCCCTCCACTTT.

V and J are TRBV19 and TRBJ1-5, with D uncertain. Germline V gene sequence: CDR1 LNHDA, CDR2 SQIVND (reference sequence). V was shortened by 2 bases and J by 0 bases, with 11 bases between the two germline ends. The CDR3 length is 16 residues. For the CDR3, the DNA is TGTGCCAGTAGTATAAACCCCGGTTATAGCAATCAGCCCCAGCATTTT. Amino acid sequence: CASSINPGYSNQPQHF.

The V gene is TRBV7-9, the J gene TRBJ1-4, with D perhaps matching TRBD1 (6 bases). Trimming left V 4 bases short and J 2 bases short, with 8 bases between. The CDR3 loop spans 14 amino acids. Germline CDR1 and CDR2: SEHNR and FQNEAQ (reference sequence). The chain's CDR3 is CASSSTGTNEKLFF. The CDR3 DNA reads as TGTGCCAGCAGCTCTACAGGGACTAATGAAAAACTGTTTTTT.

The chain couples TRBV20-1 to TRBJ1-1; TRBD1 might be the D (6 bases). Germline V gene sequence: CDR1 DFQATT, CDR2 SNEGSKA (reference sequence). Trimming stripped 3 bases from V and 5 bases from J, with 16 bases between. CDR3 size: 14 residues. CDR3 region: CSARALGGLTEAFF. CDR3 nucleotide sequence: TGCAGTGCTAGGGCCCTGGGGGGGCTGACTGAAGCTTTCTTT.

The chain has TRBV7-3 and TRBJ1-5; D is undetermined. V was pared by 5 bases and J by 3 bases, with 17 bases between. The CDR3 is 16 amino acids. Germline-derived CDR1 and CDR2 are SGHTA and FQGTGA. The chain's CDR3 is CASSHAGQRFNQPQHF. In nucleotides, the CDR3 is TGTGCCAGCAGCCATGCCGGTCAGCGATTCAATCAGCCCCAGCATTTT.